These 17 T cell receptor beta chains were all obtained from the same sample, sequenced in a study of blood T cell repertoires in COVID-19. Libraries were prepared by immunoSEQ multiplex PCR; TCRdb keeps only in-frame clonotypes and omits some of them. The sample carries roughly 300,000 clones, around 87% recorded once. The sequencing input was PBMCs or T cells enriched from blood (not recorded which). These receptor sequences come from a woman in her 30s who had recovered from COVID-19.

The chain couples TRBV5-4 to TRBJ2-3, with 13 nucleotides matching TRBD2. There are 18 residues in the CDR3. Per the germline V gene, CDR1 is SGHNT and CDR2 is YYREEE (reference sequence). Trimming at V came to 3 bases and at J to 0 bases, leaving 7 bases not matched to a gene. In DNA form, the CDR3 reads TGTGCCAGCAGCTCGCCGGGACTAGCGGGGACGAGCACAGATACGCAGTATTTT. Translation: CASSSPGLAGTSTDTQYF. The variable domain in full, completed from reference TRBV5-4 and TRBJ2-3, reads ETGVTQSPTHLIKTRGQQVTLRCSSQSGHNTVSWYQQALGQGPQFIFQYYREEENGRGNFPPRFSGLQFPNYSSELNVNALELDDSALYLCASSSPGLAGTSTDTQYFGPGTRLTVL.

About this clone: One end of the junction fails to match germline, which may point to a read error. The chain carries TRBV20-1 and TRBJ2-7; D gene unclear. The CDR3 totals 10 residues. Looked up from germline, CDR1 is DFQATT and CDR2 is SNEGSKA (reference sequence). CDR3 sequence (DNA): TGCAGTGCTAGCTCCGACGAGCAGTACTTC. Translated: CSASSDEQYF.

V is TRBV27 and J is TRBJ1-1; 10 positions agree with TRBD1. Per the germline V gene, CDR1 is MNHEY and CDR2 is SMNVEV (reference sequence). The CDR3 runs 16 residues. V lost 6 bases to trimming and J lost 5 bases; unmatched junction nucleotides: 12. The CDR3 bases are TGTGCCAGCAGCCCTAGACAGGGGGCGCGGTGGACTGAAGCTTTCTTT. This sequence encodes CASSPRQGARWTEAFF.

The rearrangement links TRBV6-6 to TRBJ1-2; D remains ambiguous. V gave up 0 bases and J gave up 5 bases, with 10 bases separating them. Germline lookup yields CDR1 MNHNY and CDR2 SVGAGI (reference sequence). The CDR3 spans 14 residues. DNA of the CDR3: TGTGCCAGCAGTTACTCGAGGGCCCGTTATGGCTACACCTTC. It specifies CASSYSRARYGYTF.

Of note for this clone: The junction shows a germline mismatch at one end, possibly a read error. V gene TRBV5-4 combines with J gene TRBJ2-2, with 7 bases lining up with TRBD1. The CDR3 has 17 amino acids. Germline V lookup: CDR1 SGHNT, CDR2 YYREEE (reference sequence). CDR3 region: CANSFSAGTENTGELFF. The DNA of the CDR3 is TGTGCCAACAGCTTTTCGGCCGGGACAGAGAACACCGGGGAGCTGTTTTTT. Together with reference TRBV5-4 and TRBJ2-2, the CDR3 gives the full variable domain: ETGVTQSPTHLIKTRGQQVTLRCSSQSGHNTVSWYQQALGQGPQFIFQYYREEENGRGNFPPRFSGLQFPNYSSELNVNALELDDSALYLCANSFSAGTENTGELFFGEGSRLTVL.

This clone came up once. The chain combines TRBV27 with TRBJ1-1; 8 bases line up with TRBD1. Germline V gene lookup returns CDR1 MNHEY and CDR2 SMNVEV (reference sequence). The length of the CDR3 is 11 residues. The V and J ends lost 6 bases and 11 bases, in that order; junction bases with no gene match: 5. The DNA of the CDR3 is TGTGCCAGCAGGACCAGGGGGCACGCTTTCTTT. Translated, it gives CASRTRGHAFF.

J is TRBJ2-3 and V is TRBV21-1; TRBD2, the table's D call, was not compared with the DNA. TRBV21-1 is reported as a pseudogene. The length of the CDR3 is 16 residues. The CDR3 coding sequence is TGTGCCAGCAGCACCCGACTAGCGGGGGGAGCAGATACGCAGTATTTT. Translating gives CASSTRLAGGADTQYF.

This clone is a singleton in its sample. CDR3 sequence reads: CASSLDVTTTFYEQYF. The DNA of the CDR3 is TGTGCCAGCAGCTTAGACGTCACGACTACCTTCTACGAGCAGTACTTC. V gene TRBV7-2 combines with J gene TRBJ2-7; weak D call: TRBD2 (5 bases). CDR3 length equals 16 residues. The germline V gene has CDR1 SGHTA and CDR2 FQGNSA. Between the trimmed V and J ends, which lost 1 base and 3 bases, there was a span of 16 bases.

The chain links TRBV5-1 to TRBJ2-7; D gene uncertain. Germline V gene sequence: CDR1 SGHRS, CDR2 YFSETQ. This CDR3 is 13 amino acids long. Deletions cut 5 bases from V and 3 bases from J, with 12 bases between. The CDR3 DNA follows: TGCGCCAGCAGTCGTGATAATAGCTACGAGCAGTACTTC. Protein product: CASSRDNSYEQYF.

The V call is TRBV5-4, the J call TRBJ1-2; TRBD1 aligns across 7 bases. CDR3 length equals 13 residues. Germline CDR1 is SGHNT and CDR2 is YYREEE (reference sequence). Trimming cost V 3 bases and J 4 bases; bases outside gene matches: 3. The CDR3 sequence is CASSYGQAYGYTF. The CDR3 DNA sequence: TGTGCCAGCAGCTACGGACAGGCCTATGGCTACACCTTC.

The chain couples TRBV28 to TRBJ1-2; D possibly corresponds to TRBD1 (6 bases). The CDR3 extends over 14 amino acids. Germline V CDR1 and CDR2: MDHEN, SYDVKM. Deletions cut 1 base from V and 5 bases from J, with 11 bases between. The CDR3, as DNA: TGTGCCAGCAGTTTATATGCAGGGGAATATGGCTACACCTTC. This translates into CASSLYAGEYGYTF.

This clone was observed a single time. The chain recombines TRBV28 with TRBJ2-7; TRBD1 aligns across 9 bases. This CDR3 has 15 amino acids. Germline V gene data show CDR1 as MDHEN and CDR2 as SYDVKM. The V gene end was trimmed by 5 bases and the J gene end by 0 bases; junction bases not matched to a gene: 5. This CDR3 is CASSLRQGGSYEQYF. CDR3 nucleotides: TGTGCCAGCAGTCTACGACAGGGGGGCTCCTACGAGCAGTACTTC.

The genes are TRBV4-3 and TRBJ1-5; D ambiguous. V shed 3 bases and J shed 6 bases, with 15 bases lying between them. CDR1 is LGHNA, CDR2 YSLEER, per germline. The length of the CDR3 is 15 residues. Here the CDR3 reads CASSQTIKSAQPQHF. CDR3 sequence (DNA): TGCGCCAGCAGCCAGACTATAAAGTCCGCTCAGCCCCAGCATTTT.

CDR3 bases: TGTGCCAGCAGCTTAGGGGGAGGGCGGCAGTTCTTC. Translation gives CASSLGGGRQFF. The V and J genes are TRBV11-2 and TRBJ2-1, with 7 positions matching TRBD2. V shed 1 base, J shed 12 bases, and the junction held 3 bases outside the gene matches. The CDR3 covers 12 residues. Germline CDR1 SGHAT, CDR2 FQNNGV.

Written as DNA, the CDR3 is TGTGCCAGCAGCTCAGGGCCTTTGTACCAAGAGACCCAGTACTTC. Its protein is CASSSGPLYQETQYF. V is TRBV6-2 or TRBV6-3 and J is TRBJ2-5; a possible D gene is TRBD1 (5 bases). The germline CDR1 and CDR2 sequences are MNHEY and SVGEGT. Trimming cost V 6 bases and J 0 bases, with 14 bases left between them. CDR3 length equals 15 residues.

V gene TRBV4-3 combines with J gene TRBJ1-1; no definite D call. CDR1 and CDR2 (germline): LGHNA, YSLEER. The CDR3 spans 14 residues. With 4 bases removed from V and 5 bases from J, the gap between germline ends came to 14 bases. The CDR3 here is CASSPRAGGTEAFF. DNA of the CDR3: TGCGCCAGCAGCCCCCGAGCGGGAGGTACTGAAGCTTTCTTT.

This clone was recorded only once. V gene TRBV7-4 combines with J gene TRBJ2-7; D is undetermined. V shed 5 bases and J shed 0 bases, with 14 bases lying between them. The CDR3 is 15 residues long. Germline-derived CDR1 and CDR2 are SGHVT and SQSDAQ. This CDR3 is CASSKTYQDSYEQYF. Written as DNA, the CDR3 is TGTGCCAGCAGCAAAACTTACCAGGACTCCTACGAGCAGTACTTC.